This entry lists 28 T cell receptor beta chains sequenced from one sample in a study of blood T cell repertoires in COVID-19. Profiling relied on immunoSEQ multiplex PCR, and the TCRdb table lists in-frame clones only, not all of them. The sample carries 400,000 to 550,000 clones, 85% to 90% recorded once. The specimen was peripheral blood. These TCRs come from a woman aged 30 to 39 with acute or convalescent COVID-19.

This chain joins TRBV7-9 and TRBJ2-2; D ambiguous. Germline CDR1 SEHNR, CDR2 FQNEAQ (reference sequence). The CDR3 length is 12 residues. V lost 6 bases to trimming and J lost 7 bases, with 9 bases between them. The CDR3 is CASSPEYGELFF. The CDR3 bases are TGTGCCAGCAGTCCCGAGTACGGGGAGCTGTTTTTT. Based on the CDR3 plus reference TRBV7-9 and TRBJ2-2, the full variable domain is DTGVSQNPRHKITKRGQNVTFRCDPISEHNRLYWYRQTLGQGPEFLTYFQNEAQLEKSRLLSDRFSAERPKGSFSTLEIQRTEQGDSAMYLCASSPEYGELFFGEGSRLTVL.

CDR3 sequence: CASSLQGVNEKLFF. CDR3 nucleotides: TGTGCCAGCAGCTTACAGGGTGTAAATGAAAAACTGTTTTTT. The chain uses TRBV5-5 and TRBJ1-4, with TRBD1 as a possible D gene (6 bases). Deletions cut 2 bases from V and 5 bases from J, with 10 bases between. This CDR3 has 14 residues. CDR1 is SGHKS, CDR2 YYEKEE, per germline (reference sequence).

The chain uses TRBV9 and TRBJ2-1; possibly TRBD1 for D (6 bases). Trimming shortened V by 0 bases and J by 4 bases, and 14 bases separated the two germline ends. The CDR3 runs to 16 residues. Germline V gene data show CDR1 as SGDLS and CDR2 as YYNGEE. This CDR3 reads CASSVDARGFYNEQFF. CDR3 in DNA: TGTGCCAGCAGCGTAGATGCGAGGGGGTTTTACAATGAGCAGTTCTTC.

Regarding this clone: No DNA is shown, since the ends of the CDR3 on it are uncertain; the CDR3 is the one TCRdb lists. V gene TRBV5-4 combines with J gene TRBJ2-7; the DNA was not used to check the table's D call, TRBD2. The germline gives CDR1 SGHNT, CDR2 YYREEE (reference sequence). The CDR3 comprises 16 residues, both ends counted. Here the CDR3 reads CASSSSARTGNYEQYF.

The V and J genes are TRBV20-1 and TRBJ2-5, with 8 bases that match TRBD2. Germline lookup yields CDR1 DFQATT and CDR2 SNEGSKA (reference sequence). V shed 3 bases, J shed 5 bases, and the junction held 14 bases outside the gene matches. This CDR3 has 16 amino acids. The CDR3 is CSASNVERGTDETQYF. CDR3 nucleotide sequence: TGCAGTGCTAGTAATGTCGAGCGGGGGACCGACGAGACCCAGTACTTC.

This chain's CDR3 is CASKPQGTTLNEQFF. The DNA for the CDR3 is TGCGCCAGCAAACCCCAGGGGACCACTCTCAATGAGCAGTTCTTC. The chain uses TRBV5-1 and TRBJ2-1; D is perhaps TRBD1 (6 bases). Per germline, CDR1 SGHRS and CDR2 YFSETQ. This CDR3 contains 15 residues. Trimming removed 6 bases from V and 6 bases from J, with 19 bases in between.

The chain links TRBV28 to TRBJ1-6; no clear D gene. V was trimmed by 4 bases and J by 10 bases, leaving 11 bases between them. The germline V gene encodes CDR1 MDHEN and CDR2 SYDVKM. The CDR3 length is 13 residues. CDR3 sequence: CASSWLGGSPLHF. The CDR3 nucleotides read TGTGCCAGCAGTTGGCTTGGAGGGTCACCCCTCCACTTT.

The count of this clone is one. The V gene is TRBV4-1, the J gene TRBJ2-7; the D gene is possibly TRBD2 (7 bases). The CDR3 consists of 15 residues. Trimming cost V 0 bases and J 3 bases, with 12 bases left between them. Looked up from germline, CDR1 is MGHRA and CDR2 is YSYEKL. The CDR3 bases are TGCGCCAGCAGCCAAGAGGTGGGGGGGCTCTACGAGCAGTACTTC. Protein sequence: CASSQEVGGLYEQYF.

J is TRBJ1-6 and V is TRBV15; D possibly corresponds to TRBD1 (6 bases). This CDR3 comprises 14 residues. Germline loops: CDR1 LNHNV, CDR2 YYDKDF (reference sequence). V lost 4 bases and J lost 9, with 13 bases in between. The CDR3 DNA follows: TGTGCCACCAGCACAACAGGGATGAGTTCACCCCTCCACTTT. Translating it yields CATSTTGMSSPLHF.

The chain employs TRBV7-9 and TRBJ2-6, with TRBD1 as a possible D gene (6 bases). The germline V gene encodes CDR1 SEHNR and CDR2 FQNEAQ (reference sequence). The CDR3 loop spans 19 amino acids. The V and J ends lost 5 bases and 0 bases respectively, with 20 bases between them. The CDR3 bases are TGTGCCAGCAGCAGAAGGGCACAGGGTAGGGGCTCTGGGGCCAACGTCCTGACTTTC. Residues: CASSRRAQGRGSGANVLTF.

This sequence joins TRBV5-1 and TRBJ2-3; 10 nucleotides agree with TRBD2. The CDR3 is 16 amino acids. V lost 1 base, J lost 2 bases, and 4 bases stayed unmatched. CDR1 is SGHRS and CDR2 is YFSETQ in the germline V gene. CDR3 protein: CASSLSSGGVTDTQYF. Written as DNA, the CDR3 is TGCGCCAGCAGCTTGTCCAGCGGGGGGGTCACAGATACGCAGTATTTT. The entire variable domain, with the rest obtained from reference TRBV5-1 and TRBJ2-3, is as follows: KAGVTQTPRYLIKTRGQQVTLSCSPISGHRSVSWYQQTPGQGLQFLFEYFSETQRNKGNFPGRFSGRQFSNSRSEMNVSTLELGDSALYLCASSLSSGGVTDTQYFGPGTRLTVL.

The chain links TRBV18 to TRBJ2-7; D perhaps matches TRBD1 (6 bases). Trimming took off 5 bases at V and 3 bases at J, with 17 bases between the two ends. Germline lookup yields CDR1 KGHSH and CDR2 LQKENI. The CDR3 spans 15 residues. The CDR3 sequence: CASSSQERDNYEQYF. The CDR3, as DNA: TGTGCCAGCTCATCCCAAGAACGGGACAACTACGAGCAGTACTTC.

This clone appeared once. The chain recombines TRBV11-2 with TRBJ2-2; D uncertain. CDR3 size: 13 residues. Germline V lookup: CDR1 SGHAT, CDR2 FQNNGV. Trimming left V 5 bases short and J 4 bases short, with 8 bases between. CDR3 in amino acids: CASSPQVTGELFF. DNA for the CDR3: TGTGCCAGCAGCCCTCAGGTCACCGGGGAGCTGTTTTTT.

The CDR3 DNA is TGTGCCAGCAGCCATTATCCCATCCTAGCGGGGGGCGTGAACACCGGGGAGCTGTTTTTT. The encoded protein is CASSHYPILAGGVNTGELFF. This chain links TRBV11-3 with TRBJ2-2, with 11 bases identical to TRBD2. The CDR3 runs to 20 residues. Trimming took 5 bases from V and 1 from J; bases not matched to a gene: 15. Germline CDR1 reads SGHNT; CDR2 reads YENEEA. Filled out from reference TRBV11-3 and TRBJ2-2, the complete variable domain reads EAGVVQSPRYKIIEKKQPVAFWCNPISGHNTLYWYLQNLGQGPELLIRYENEEAVDDSQLPKDRFSAERLKGVDSTLKIQPAELGDSAVYLCASSHYPILAGGVNTGELFFGEGSRLTVL.

This sequence joins TRBV2 and TRBJ1-4; the match to TRBD1 covers 9 bases. Germline values: CDR1 SNHLY, CDR2 FYNNEI. V was pared by 7 bases and J by 6 bases, with 6 bases of the junction left unmatched. The CDR3 is 14 amino acids. The CDR3 bases are TGTGCCAGCAAGCCGGACAGGGGATATGAAAAACTGTTTTTT. Translated, it gives CASKPDRGYEKLFF.

This clone has a single count. The V gene is TRBV5-4, the J gene TRBJ2-5; TRBD1 matches at 11 bases. The germline CDR1 and CDR2 sequences are SGHNT and YYREEE (reference sequence). V lost 5 bases to trimming and J lost 3 bases; unmatched junction nucleotides: 9. This CDR3 has 16 amino acids. The CDR3 loop is CASRTGPGQGEETQYF. The CDR3 DNA follows: TGTGCCAGCAGAACCGGCCCGGGACAGGGGGAAGAGACCCAGTACTTC.

The chain combines TRBV30 with TRBJ2-1; 14 bases align to TRBD2. V lost 5 bases to trimming and J lost 4 bases; unmatched junction nucleotides: 13. Germline V gene sequence: CDR1 GTSNPN, CDR2 SVGIG (reference sequence). CDR3 length: 18 amino acids. The CDR3 loop is CAWETGTSGGQLYNEQFF. The CDR3 DNA sequence: TGTGCCTGGGAGACCGGGACTAGCGGGGGCCAGTTATACAATGAGCAGTTCTTC.

The chain has TRBV27 and TRBJ2-7, with D tentatively TRBD1 (6 bases). The CDR3 is 18 residues long. The V gene's germline CDR1 is MNHEY and CDR2 SMNVEV (reference sequence). The germline V and J ends were trimmed by 3 bases and 1 base, with 22 bases remaining between them. The CDR3 loop is CASSFRRTTGSASYEQYF. The CDR3 region has the DNA TGTGCCAGCAGTTTCCGCCGGACCACAGGGTCTGCGTCCTACGAGCAGTACTTC.

This clone was observed a single time. CDR3 DNA sequence: TGCGCCAGCAGCTTGGCCCTCAGCGCGGGGTTCGACAATGAGCAGTTCTTC. Translated: CASSLALSAGFDNEQFF. The chain is built from TRBV5-1 and TRBJ2-1; tentative D call: TRBD2 (6 bases). Germline CDR1 is SGHRS and CDR2 is YFSETQ. The CDR3 contains 17 residues. Trimming removed 0 bases at V and 5 bases at J, with 18 bases between.

The rearrangement joins TRBV19 to TRBJ1-2, with no clear D. CDR3 length: 15 residues. V gave up 3 bases and J gave up 7 bases, with 18 bases separating them. Germline V CDR1 and CDR2: LNHDA, SQIVND (reference sequence). The CDR3: CASSIVGAGRVGYTF. In nucleotides, the CDR3 is TGTGCCAGTAGTATTGTCGGAGCCGGTCGGGTTGGCTACACCTTC.

The chain employs TRBV12-3 or TRBV12-4 and TRBJ2-1; maybe TRBD1 (6 bases). With 6 bases removed from V and 7 bases from J, the gap between germline ends came to 13 bases. CDR3 length: 13 amino acids. The CDR3 spells CASSLDRTNEQFF. Written as DNA, the CDR3 is TGTGCCAGCAGCCTCGACAGGACGAATGAGCAGTTCTTC.

The chain employs TRBV4-1 and TRBJ2-7, with 8 bases aligning to TRBD1. V lost 3 bases and J lost 1; bases outside the gene matches: 2. This CDR3 has 14 residues. In germline, CDR1 is MGHRA, CDR2 YSYEKL. The CDR3 coding sequence is TGCGCCAGCAGCCAGGGACAGGATTCCTACGAGCAGTACTTC. Its protein is CASSQGQDSYEQYF.

In this sample, this clone turned up a few times. Other DNA sequences in this sample translate to the same CDR3. The V gene is TRBV29-1, the J gene TRBJ2-3; 12 bases align to TRBD2. Losses at the gene ends were 5 bases for V and 3 bases for J; bases not matched to a gene: 9. Germline CDR1 and CDR2: SQVTM and ANQGSEA. This CDR3 comprises 16 residues. This CDR3 reads CSVSSGGAASTDTQYF. DNA of the CDR3: TGCAGCGTTTCTAGCGGGGGGGCCGCTTCGACAGATACGCAGTATTTT.

This chain links TRBV30 with TRBJ2-1; 9 nucleotides agree with TRBD2. Germline CDR1 GTSNPN, CDR2 SVGIG (reference sequence). This CDR3 region has 13 residues. The V and J ends lost 3 bases and 7 bases, in that order; junction bases with no gene match: 4. The CDR3 DNA is TGTGCCTGGAGAGGCGGGGGGGTGAATGAGCAGTTCTTC. It codes for CAWRGGGVNEQFF. The whole variable domain, remainder taken from reference TRBV30 and TRBJ2-1, is SQTIHQWPATLVQPVGSPLSLECTVEGTSNPNLYWYRQAAGRGLQLLFYSVGIGQISSEVPQNLSASRPQDRQFILSSKKLLLSDSGFYLCAWRGGGVNEQFFGPGTRLTVL.

The CDR3 spells CASSMGSPSETQYF. As DNA, the CDR3 is TGTGCCAGCAGCATGGGCAGTCCAAGCGAGACCCAGTACTTC. V and J are TRBV9 and TRBJ2-5; no firm D call. Per germline, CDR1 SGDLS and CDR2 YYNGEE. Trimming cost V 4 bases and J 5 bases, with 15 bases left between them. The CDR3 spans 14 residues.

The gene calls are TRBV5-6 and TRBJ1-6; 10 positions match TRBD1. The CDR3 extends over 16 amino acids. Unmatched junction bases numbered 4, after V lost 1 base and J lost 6 bases. Per the germline V gene, CDR1 is SGHDT and CDR2 is YYEEEE. The CDR3 sequence: CASSLRRTGGNSPLHF. Here the CDR3 DNA reads TGTGCCAGCAGCTTGCGGCGGACAGGGGGTAATTCACCCCTCCACTTT. Full variable domain (missing parts from reference TRBV5-6 and TRBJ1-6): DAGVTQSPTHLIKTRGQQVTLRCSPKSGHDTVSWYQQALGQGPQFIFQYYEEEERQRGNFPDRFSGHQFPNYSSELNVNALLLGDSALYLCASSLRRTGGNSPLHFGNGTRLTVT.

The chain carries TRBV2 and TRBJ1-4, with D tentatively TRBD1 (6 bases). The CDR3 spans 14 residues. Trimming removed 6 bases at V and 4 bases at J, with 12 bases between. CDR1 and CDR2 (germline): SNHLY, FYNNEI. The CDR3 bases are TGTGCCAGCAGGGAGACAGGATTTAATGAAAAACTGTTTTTT. As protein: CASRETGFNEKLFF.

V is TRBV3-1 (or the pseudogene TRBV3-2) and J is TRBJ2-1, with D maybe TRBD2 (6 bases). CDR1 and CDR2 from the germline V gene are LGHDT and YNNKEL (reference sequence). The CDR3 extends over 17 amino acids. V shed 3 bases and J shed 3 bases, with 18 bases lying between them. In nucleotides, the CDR3 is TGTGCCAGCAGCCAGAGGGCCTCGCGGGGCATCTACAATGAGCAGTTCTTC. Translating gives CASSQRASRGIYNEQFF.